Shown below are 19 T cell receptor beta chains from a single sample sequenced in a study of radiation and T cells in renal cell carcinoma. Sample treatment: treatment-naive control, cytoreductive nephrectomy. Profiled with immunoSEQ multiplex PCR; TCRdb holds only in-frame clones, not every one. The sample contains 15,000 or so clones, roughly three fifths of which appear only once. The source was tumor tissue, collected from a patient whose treatment was nephrectomy without radiotherapy. The receptors originated from a middle-aged man with renal cell carcinoma.

By sample fraction, this clone is medium-sized. CDR3 amino acids: CASSSGTTTEAFF. The CDR3 DNA sequence: TGCGCCAGCAGCTCCGGGACAACCACTGAAGCTTTCTTT. The J gene is TRBJ1-1, the V gene TRBV5-1; weak D call: TRBD1 (6 bases). The germline gives CDR1 SGHRS, CDR2 YFSETQ. The V and J ends lost 3 bases and 4 bases respectively, with 10 bases between them. CDR3 length: 13 amino acids. The variable domain in full, completed from reference TRBV5-1 and TRBJ1-1, reads KAGVTQTPRYLIKTRGQQVTLSCSPISGHRSVSWYQQTPGQGLQFLFEYFSETQRNKGNFPGRFSGRQFSNSRSEMNVSTLELGDSALYLCASSSGTTTEAFFGQGTRLTVV.

The genes are TRBV29-1 and TRBJ1-2, with TRBD1 identical over 7 bases. Germline V gene lookup returns CDR1 SQVTM and CDR2 ANQGSEA. After removal of 2 bases from V and 3 bases from J, the junction contained 3 bases not matched to a gene. This CDR3 spans 13 amino acids. CDR3 sequence: CSVESGTDYGYTF. CDR3 DNA: TGCAGCGTTGAAAGTGGGACAGACTATGGCTACACCTTC.

CDR3 residues: CASSTGQGALVEQFF. DNA of the CDR3: TGCGCCAGCAGCACTGGACAGGGGGCTTTGGTGGAGCAGTTCTTC. This chain uses TRBV5-1 with TRBJ2-1; 11 bases are shared with TRBD1. Germline CDR1 is SGHRS and CDR2 is YFSETQ. The CDR3 is 15 amino acids. The J segment lost 10 bases and the V segment lost 4 bases, leaving 10 bases of the junction unmatched.

This clone was detected a few times. V gene TRBV29-1 combines with J gene TRBJ1-1; D is possibly TRBD1 (5 bases). Germline V gene sequence: CDR1 SQVTM, CDR2 ANQGSEA. The CDR3 sequence is 15 residues long. Trimming pared 2 bases from V and 4 bases from J, leaving 17 bases between. CDR3 coding DNA: TGCAGCGTTGAAAATCCAGGGTACGGGGGCACTGAAGCTTTCTTT. Translated, it gives CSVENPGYGGTEAFF.

CDR3 sequence: CASSQAGLAGGYDEQFF. CDR3 in DNA: TGTGCCAGCAGCCAAGCCGGACTAGCGGGGGGGTACGATGAGCAGTTCTTC. The V call is TRBV4-2, the J call TRBJ2-1, with TRBD2 matching over 15 bases. The V segment lost 1 base and the J segment 8 bases; nucleotides outside the gene matches: 6. The CDR3 extends over 17 amino acids. CDR1 and CDR2 (germline): LGHNA, YNFKEQ.

V gene TRBV30 combines with J gene TRBJ1-2; maybe TRBD1 (5 bases). The CDR3 consists of 11 residues. Germline V CDR1 and CDR2: GTSNPN, SVGIG (reference sequence). Trimming took off 5 bases at V and 10 bases at J, with 14 bases between the two ends. CDR3 loop: CAWYSGRTYTF. CDR3 coding DNA: TGTGCCTGGTATTCAGGGCGGACCTACACCTTC.

This clone occurred a few times. The chain employs TRBV18 and TRBJ2-2; D may be TRBD1 (5 bases). This CDR3 region has 14 residues. From germline, CDR1 is KGHSH and CDR2 LQKENI. Trimming shortened V by 1 base and J by 2 bases, and 5 bases separated the two germline ends. CDR3 sequence (DNA): TGTGCCAGCTCACCACGGACAAACACCGGGGAGCTGTTTTTT. Its protein product is CASSPRTNTGELFF.

CDR3 protein: CASSAGLRGRIKTGELFF. As DNA, the CDR3 is TGTGCCAGCAGCGCGGGATTAAGGGGGCGAATAAAGACCGGGGAGCTGTTTTTT. This chain uses TRBV7-2 with TRBJ2-2; tentative D call: TRBD1 (7 bases). The ends were cut back, 5 bases at V and 5 bases at J, with 24 bases in the middle. This CDR3 has 18 amino acids. Germline V gives CDR1 SGHTA, CDR2 FQGNSA.

The chain's CDR3 is CASSFGTEASGNTIYF. DNA of the CDR3: TGTGCCAGCAGCTTCGGGACCGAAGCCTCTGGAAACACCATATATTTT. J is TRBJ1-3 and V is TRBV7-8, with D maybe TRBD1 (5 bases). Germline CDR1 reads SGHVS; CDR2 reads FQNEAQ. With 3 bases removed from V and 0 bases from J, the gap between germline ends came to 12 bases. The CDR3 spans 16 residues.

This clone was seen only a few times. The DNA for the CDR3 is TGTGCCAGCAGGTCCAATGCTGAAGCTTTCTTT. It encodes CASRSNAEAFF. The V call is TRBV27, the J call TRBJ1-1; D call uncertain. Germline loops: CDR1 MNHEY, CDR2 SMNVEV (reference sequence). This CDR3 region has 11 residues. V shed 6 bases and J shed 6 bases, with 8 bases lying between them.

The chain has TRBV5-1 and TRBJ2-3, with TRBD2 as a possible D gene (5 bases). With 4 bases removed from V and 8 bases from J, the gap between germline ends came to 11 bases. The V gene's germline CDR1 is SGHRS and CDR2 YFSETQ. The CDR3 runs to 12 residues. DNA of the CDR3: TGCGCCAGCAGCGTGGAAGGGAGTACGCAGTATTTT. Its protein is CASSVEGSTQYF.

J is TRBJ1-3 and V is TRBV9, with D possibly TRBD1 on 6 matching bases. This CDR3 region has 13 residues. With 10 bases removed from V and 4 bases from J, the gap between germline ends came to 15 bases. The germline V gene has CDR1 SGDLS and CDR2 YYNGEE. The CDR3 protein is CASGGPAGNTIYF. For the CDR3, the DNA is TGTGCCTCCGGGGGGCCCGCCGGAAACACCATATATTTT.

This rearrangement joins TRBV7-5 to TRBJ2-6; TRBD2 is the table's D call and was not checked against the DNA. TRBV7-5 is assigned pseudogene status. CDR3 size: 16 residues. The CDR3 DNA follows: TGTGTCAGAAGCTTAGCTTCCGGCTCTGGGGCCAACGTCCTGACTTTC. The encoded protein is CVRSLASGSGANVLTF.

The chain links TRBV19 to TRBJ1-2, with D tentatively TRBD1 (5 bases). Trimming removed 2 bases at V and 6 bases at J, with 10 bases between. The germline gives CDR1 LNHDA, CDR2 SQIVND (reference sequence). The CDR3 contains 13 residues. DNA for the CDR3: TGTGCCAGTAGTATACCGGGGCGTGATGGCTACACCTTC. Translated, it gives CASSIPGRDGYTF.

By share of the sample, this clone is medium-sized. This chain connects TRBV19 to TRBJ2-6; maybe TRBD2 (5 bases). The CDR3 length is 16 residues. Germline loops: CDR1 LNHDA, CDR2 SQIVND (reference sequence). V was cut by 0 bases and J by 3 bases, with 9 bases left in between. The CDR3 DNA follows: TGTGCCAGTAGTATAGATGGCGCGGGTGGGGCCAACGTCCTGACTTTC. Amino acid sequence: CASSIDGAGGANVLTF.

The genes are TRBV4-1 and TRBJ2-3; unclear D gene. The CDR3 totals 14 residues. Germline-derived CDR1 and CDR2 are MGHRA and YSYEKL. The V end lost 3 bases, the J end lost 0 bases, and 7 bases lay between the germline ends. CDR3 protein: CASSQRPSTDTQYF. The CDR3, as DNA: TGCGCCAGCAGCCAGAGACCTAGCACAGATACGCAGTATTTT.

The V and J genes are TRBV7-6 and TRBJ2-1; 13 bases map to TRBD2. Per the germline V gene, CDR1 is SGHVS and CDR2 is FNYEAQ. J gave up 4 bases and V 3 bases, and 0 bases lay outside the gene matches. The CDR3 consists of 15 residues. The CDR3 reads CASSLGLAGYNEQFF. The CDR3 DNA is TGTGCCAGCAGCTTGGGACTAGCGGGGTACAATGAGCAGTTCTTC.

This clone was seen more than once but under ten times. The chain joins TRBV9 to TRBJ2-5; tentatively, D is TRBD1 (6 bases). V lost 1 base and J lost 4, with 14 bases in between. This CDR3 region has 15 residues. From germline, CDR1 is SGDLS and CDR2 YYNGEE. CDR3 nucleotides: TGTGCCAGCAGCGTAACCGGGACAAAGGGAGAGACCCAGTACTTC. Translated, it gives CASSVTGTKGETQYF.

This rearrangement joins TRBV5-1 to TRBJ2-5; 8 bases map to TRBD1. Trimming at V came to 1 base and at J to 11 bases, leaving 7 bases not matched to a gene. The CDR3 totals 13 residues. CDR1 is SGHRS, CDR2 YFSETQ, per germline. The CDR3 DNA reads TGCGCCAGCAGCTTGACGACAGGGGAGGAGCAGTACTTC. This sequence encodes CASSLTTGEEQYF.